This T cell receptor beta chain was sequenced during a study of cytomegalovirus exposure and HLA in healthy donors. Whole-study results and caveats: TCR beta sequences numbering around 15,000 were associated with HLA alleles at 0.05 false discovery rate in a later analysis. Presence/absence analysis assumed near-uniform sequencing depth across donors.

A note on this clone: Its specificity is unknown.

PCR employed 60 Vbeta and 13 Jbeta primers. The table came from immunoSEQ multiplex PCR; TCRdb's copy has only in-frame clones and leaves some out. The repertoire includes about 160,000 clones, over 75% of them detected once, and 1.5% to 2% sits in the top ten. Germline V gives CDR1 SGDLS, CDR2 YYNGEE. The CDR3 runs to 16 residues. With 4 bases removed from V and 5 bases from J, the gap between germline ends came to 18 bases. The sequence was obtained from a woman aged 18-30 years in good health and CMV-seronegative. The sample consisted of PBMCs. The chain is built from TRBV9 and TRBJ2-2, with a possible D match to TRBD2 (6 bases). Here the CDR3 DNA reads TGTGCCAGCAGCCTAACTCGGGGGTTCGGGACCGGGGAGCTGTTTTTT. It specifies CASSLTRGFGTGELFF.